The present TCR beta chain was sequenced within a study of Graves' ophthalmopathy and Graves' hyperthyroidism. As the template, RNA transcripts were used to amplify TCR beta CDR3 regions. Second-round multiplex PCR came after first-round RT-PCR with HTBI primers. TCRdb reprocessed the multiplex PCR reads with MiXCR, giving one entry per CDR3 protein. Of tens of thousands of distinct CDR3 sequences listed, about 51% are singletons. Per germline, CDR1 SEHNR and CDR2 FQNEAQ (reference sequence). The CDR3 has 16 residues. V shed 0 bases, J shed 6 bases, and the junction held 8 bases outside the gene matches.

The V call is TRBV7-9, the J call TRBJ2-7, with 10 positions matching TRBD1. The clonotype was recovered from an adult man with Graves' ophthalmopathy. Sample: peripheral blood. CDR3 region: CASSLAMDRGKSEQYF. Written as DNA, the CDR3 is TGTGCCAGCAGCTTAGCTATGGACAGGGGGAAGAGCGAGCAGTACTTC.